One sample yielded the 21 T cell receptor beta chains listed below, sequenced in a study of relationships among human T cell subsets. Memory T cells were selected with anti-CD45RO beads from the CD45RA-negative fraction. Semiquantitative ARM-PCR amplified T cell receptor alpha and beta CDR3 regions from mRNA. Exponential amplification used communal superprimers after tagged nested gene-specific primers in ARM-PCR. Using its own MiXCR run on the multiplex PCR reads, TCRdb lists one record per CDR3 protein. The sample consists of about 9,000 distinct CDR3 sequences, around 49% of them appearing once. Sequenced material: memory T cells sorted from blood. These receptors were obtained from a man aged 35 to 55 in good health.

To note about this clonotype: One end of the junction varies from germline; a read error may be responsible. The chain's CDR3 is CASSLEPTARTIF. The CDR3 nucleotides are TGTGCCAGCAGCTTAGAACCGACGGCTAGGACCATTTTC. This chain joins TRBV11-1 and TRBJ1-1; no clear D gene. This CDR3 is built from 13 residues. Germline V CDR1 and CDR2: SGHAT, FQDESV (reference sequence).

This clonotype has just a few counts. The V gene is TRBV11-2, the J gene TRBJ2-3; perhaps D is TRBD1 or TRBD2 (6 bases each). There are 17 residues in the CDR3. Germline V CDR1 and CDR2: SGHAT, FQNNGV. V dropped 0 bases and J dropped 8 bases, with 21 bases sitting between them. The CDR3 bases are TGTGCCAGCAGCTTAGATCAGGGGACTGGCAACGCGGGTACGCAGTATTTT. Residues: CASSLDQGTGNAGTQYF. The whole variable domain, remainder taken from reference TRBV11-2 and TRBJ2-3, is EAGVAQSPRYKIIEKRQSVAFWCNPISGHATLYWYQQILGQGPKLLIQFQNNGVVDDSQLPKDRFSAERLKGVDSTLKIQPAKLEDSAVYLCASSLDQGTGNAGTQYFGPGTRLTVL.

Only a few counts were recorded for this clonotype. The chain has TRBV11-2 and TRBJ2-2, with D maybe TRBD2 (5 bases). The CDR3 has 13 amino acids. Trimming left V 3 bases short and J 6 bases short, with 8 bases between. Germline V gene lookup returns CDR1 SGHAT and CDR2 FQNNGV. The CDR3 here is CASSLGESGELFF. CDR3 bases: TGTGCCAGCAGCTTGGGAGAGTCCGGGGAGCTGTTTTTT.

This clonotype was seen only a few times. The chain couples TRBV11-2 to TRBJ2-7; D uncertain. Germline CDR1 is SGHAT and CDR2 is FQNNGV. The CDR3 totals 15 residues. Trimming cost V 1 base and J 3 bases, with 13 bases left between them. CDR3 in DNA: TGTGCCAGCAGCTTAGCCCAGTCATCAGGCTACGAGCAGTACTTC. Its protein product is CASSLAQSSGYEQYF.

The chain recombines TRBV7-9 with TRBJ2-3; D is unclear. There are 14 residues in the CDR3. Germline lookup yields CDR1 SEHNR and CDR2 FQNEAQ (reference sequence). With 3 bases removed from V and 0 bases from J, the gap between germline ends came to 7 bases. DNA of the CDR3: TGTGCCAGCAGCTTTTTTGGTAGCACAGATACGCAGTATTTT. Translated, it gives CASSFFGSTDTQYF.

J is TRBJ2-3 and V is TRBV4-1; no clear D gene. With 1 base removed from V and 0 bases from J, the gap between germline ends came to 11 bases. This CDR3 spans 16 amino acids. Germline values: CDR1 MGHRA, CDR2 YSYEKL. CDR3 sequence reads: CASSQVNLISTDTQYF. The CDR3 nucleotides are TGCGCCAGCAGCCAAGTCAACTTAATAAGCACAGATACGCAGTATTTT.

The chain has TRBV10-3 and TRBJ1-1; no reliable D call. Trimming took 3 bases from V and 11 from J, leaving 16 bases between them. The CDR3 extends over 13 amino acids. The germline CDR1 and CDR2 sequences are ENHRY and SYGVKD. The CDR3 DNA is TGTGCCATCAGTGAAGGTGGTCCCAGGAGCGCTTTCTTT. Its translation is CAISEGGPRSAFF.

The chain uses TRBV21-1 and TRBJ2-5. TRBV21-1 is flagged as a pseudogene. The CDR3 contains 15 residues. The CDR3 is CASSKYSLFQETQYF. The CDR3 DNA sequence: TGTGCCAGCAGCAAGTACAGCCTATTCCAAGAGACCCAGTACTTC.

As regards this clonotype: At one end the junction does not follow the germline gene, possibly because of a read error. The J gene is TRBJ1-2, the V gene TRBV12-3 or TRBV12-4; TRBD1 agrees at 8 bases. The CDR3 covers 14 residues. The CDR3 spells CASSPQGTGYGCTF. The CDR3 DNA is TGTGCCAGCAGCCCCCAGGGGACAGGCTATGGCTGCACCTTC.

The CDR3 DNA reads TGCAGCGCCCTAAAGGGACCTTCCTACGAGCAGTACTTC. Its translation is CSALKGPSYEQYF. The chain combines TRBV29-1 with TRBJ2-7; either TRBD1 or TRBD2 may fit D (5 bases each). The V end lost 7 bases, the J end lost 1 base, and 14 bases lay between the germline ends. The V gene's germline CDR1 is SQVTM and CDR2 ANQGSEA. The CDR3 runs to 13 residues.

Only a few counts were recorded for this clonotype. The CDR3 DNA is TGTGCCAGCAGTTCAGATCCGGGAGTCTCTGGAAACACCATATATTTT. Its translation: CASSSDPGVSGNTIYF. The rearrangement joins TRBV28 to TRBJ1-3; D remains ambiguous. The CDR3 spans 16 residues. Germline loops: CDR1 MDHEN, CDR2 SYDVKM. Between the trimmed V and J ends, which lost 4 bases and 0 bases, there was a span of 13 bases.

This chain joins TRBV11-1 and TRBJ2-5; unclear D gene. Germline CDR1 reads SGHAT; CDR2 reads FQDESV (reference sequence). The CDR3 runs 14 residues. V lost 0 bases to trimming and J lost 5 bases, with 10 bases between them. For the CDR3, the DNA is TGTGCCAGCAGCTTAGCCCGGGCTCTGGAGACCCAGTACTTC. Amino acids: CASSLARALETQYF.

This clonotype was seen only once. This chain joins TRBV20-1 and TRBJ1-1; no clear D. The V end lost 6 bases, the J end lost 0 bases, and 17 bases lay between the germline ends. The CDR3 spans 15 residues. Germline V CDR1 and CDR2: DFQATT, SNEGSKA (reference sequence). The DNA for the CDR3 is TGCAGTGCCATCAGACGGATCAGCATGAACACTGAAGCTTTCTTT. This encodes CSAIRRISMNTEAFF.

The V gene is TRBV28, the J gene TRBJ2-1; 7 bases are shared with TRBD2. Losses at the gene ends were 6 bases for V and 2 bases for J; bases not matched to a gene: 7. CDR3 length equals 15 residues. Germline CDR1 MDHEN, CDR2 SYDVKM. In nucleotides, the CDR3 is TGTGCCAGCAGCCCTGGGGGGGAGACCTACAATGAGCAGTTCTTC. It is translated as CASSPGGETYNEQFF.

The chain has TRBV6-5 and TRBJ1-2; no firm D call. Germline-derived CDR1 and CDR2 are MNHEY and SVGAGI. This CDR3 has 14 amino acids. V lost 2 bases to trimming and J lost 0 bases, with 7 bases between them. CDR3: CASSYQDSNYGYTF. The CDR3 bases are TGTGCCAGCAGTTACCAGGACTCTAACTATGGCTACACCTTC.

V and J are TRBV11-1 and TRBJ2-7; D gene ambiguous. Germline V gene data show CDR1 as SGHAT and CDR2 as FQDESV (reference sequence). This CDR3 comprises 14 residues. The V end lost 1 base, the J end lost 2 bases, and 9 bases lay between the germline ends. The CDR3 coding sequence is TGTGCCAGCAGCTTAGAAGTGCCTCCCTACGAGCAGTACTTC. It translates to CASSLEVPPYEQYF.

This clonotype was detected once. This chain's CDR3 is CSVDLVNEQFF. In DNA form, the CDR3 reads TGCAGCGTTGATCTGGTTAATGAGCAGTTCTTC. The J gene is TRBJ2-1, the V gene TRBV29-1; no firm D call. V was pared by 3 bases and J by 7 bases, with 7 bases between. CDR1 and CDR2 from the germline V gene are SQVTM and ANQGSEA. The CDR3 length is 11 residues.

Only a few counts were recorded for this clonotype. The chain joins TRBV18 to TRBJ1-2, with TRBD1 matching over 9 bases. CDR3 length equals 13 residues. J lost 6 bases, V lost 3 bases, and 2 bases had no gene match. The germline gives CDR1 KGHSH, CDR2 LQKENI. The CDR3 spells CASSPGQGDGYTF. As DNA, the CDR3 is TGTGCCAGCTCACCGGGACAGGGAGATGGCTACACCTTC.

The rearrangement joins TRBV12-3 or TRBV12-4 to TRBJ1-6; no reliable D call. Trimming removed 6 bases at V and 7 bases at J, with 16 bases between. CDR3 size: 15 residues. The CDR3: CASSPRRTENSPLHF. CDR3 bases: TGTGCCAGCAGCCCGCGGCGGACTGAAAATTCACCCCTCCACTTT.

The rearrangement links TRBV11-2 to TRBJ2-3; TRBD2 agrees at 15 bases. CDR3 length equals 17 residues. The germline gives CDR1 SGHAT, CDR2 FQNNGV. V trimming: 3 bases; J trimming: 5 bases; junction bases outside the gene matches: 6. The CDR3 DNA follows: TGTGCCAGCAGCTTTGGACTAGCGGGGGGGCCGGGAGATACGCAGTATTTT. Protein sequence: CASSFGLAGGPGDTQYF.

The rearrangement links TRBV30 to TRBJ1-4; D possibly corresponds to TRBD1 (5 bases). CDR3 length: 14 residues. Germline V gene sequence: CDR1 GTSNPN, CDR2 SVGIG (reference sequence). V shed 0 bases and J shed 8 bases, with 13 bases lying between them. DNA for the CDR3: TGTGCCTGGAGTGTTGGGGGGTCGGGGGAAAAACTGTTTTTT. Translation: CAWSVGGSGEKLFF.